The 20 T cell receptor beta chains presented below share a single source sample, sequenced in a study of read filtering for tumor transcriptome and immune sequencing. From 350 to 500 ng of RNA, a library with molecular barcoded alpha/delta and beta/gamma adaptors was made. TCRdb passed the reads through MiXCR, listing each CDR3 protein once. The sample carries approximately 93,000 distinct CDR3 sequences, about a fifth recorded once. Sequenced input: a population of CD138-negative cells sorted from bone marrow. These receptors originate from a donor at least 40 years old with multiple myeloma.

This chain's CDR3 is CASSRTTGATGNTIYF. In DNA, the CDR3 is TGCGCCAGCAGCAGAACAACAGGGGCCACTGGAAACACCATATATTTT. J is TRBJ1-3 and V is TRBV5-1; TRBD1 agrees at 7 bases. The germline gives CDR1 SGHRS, CDR2 YFSETQ. V gave up 4 bases and J gave up 2 bases; unmatched junction bases: 9. This CDR3 is 16 amino acids long. The whole variable domain, filled in from reference TRBV5-1 and TRBJ1-3, reads KAGVTQTPRYLIKTRGQQVTLSCSPISGHRSVSWYQQTPGQGLQFLFEYFSETQRNKGNFPGRFSGRQFSNSRSEMNVSTLELGDSALYLCASSRTTGATGNTIYFGEGSWLTVV.

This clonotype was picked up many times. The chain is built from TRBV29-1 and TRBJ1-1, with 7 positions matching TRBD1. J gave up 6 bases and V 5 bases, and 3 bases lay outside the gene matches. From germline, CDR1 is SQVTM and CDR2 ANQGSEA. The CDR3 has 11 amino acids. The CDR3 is CSVSGGPEAFF. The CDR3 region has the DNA TGCAGCGTTTCAGGGGGACCTGAAGCTTTCTTT.

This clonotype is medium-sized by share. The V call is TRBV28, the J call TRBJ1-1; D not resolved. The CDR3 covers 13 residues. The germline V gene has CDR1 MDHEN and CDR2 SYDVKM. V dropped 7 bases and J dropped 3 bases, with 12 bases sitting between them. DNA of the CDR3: TGTGCCAGCACCATTACGGGTGACACTGAAGCTTTCTTT. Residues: CASTITGDTEAFF.

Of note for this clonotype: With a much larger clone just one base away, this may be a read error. The CDR3 is CASMRDYLINEQFF. The CDR3 DNA is TGTGCCAGCATGAGGGACTACCTGATCAATGAGCAGTTCTTC. The chain employs TRBV9 and TRBJ2-1; 7 bases are shared with TRBD2. The CDR3 consists of 14 residues. V lost 6 bases to trimming and J lost 6 bases; unmatched junction nucleotides: 9. Per the germline V gene, CDR1 is SGDLS and CDR2 is YYNGEE.

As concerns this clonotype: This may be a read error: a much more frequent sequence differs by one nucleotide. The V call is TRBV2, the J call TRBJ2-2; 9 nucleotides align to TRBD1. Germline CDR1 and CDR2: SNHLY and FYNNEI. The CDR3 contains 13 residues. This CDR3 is CASQRTGVGELSF. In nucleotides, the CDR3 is TGTGCCAGCCAGCGGACAGGGGTAGGGGAGCTGTCTTTT.

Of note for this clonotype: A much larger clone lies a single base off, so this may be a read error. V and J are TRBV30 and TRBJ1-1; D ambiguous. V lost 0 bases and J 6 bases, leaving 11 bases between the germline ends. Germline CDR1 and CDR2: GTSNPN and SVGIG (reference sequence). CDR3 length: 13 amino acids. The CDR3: CAWSVPQVAEAFF. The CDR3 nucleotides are TGTGCCTGGAGTGTACCGCAGGTCGCTGAAGCTTTCTTT. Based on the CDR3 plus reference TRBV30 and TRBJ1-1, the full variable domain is SQTIHQWPATLVQPVGSPLSLECTVEGTSNPNLYWYRQAAGRGLQLLFYSVGIGQISSEVPQNLSASRPQDRQFILSSKKLLLSDSGFYLCAWSVPQVAEAFFGQGTRLTVV.

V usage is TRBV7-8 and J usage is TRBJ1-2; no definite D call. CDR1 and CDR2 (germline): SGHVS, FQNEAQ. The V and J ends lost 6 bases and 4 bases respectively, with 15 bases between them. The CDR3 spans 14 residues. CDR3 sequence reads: CASSPERAGYGYTF. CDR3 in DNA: TGTGCCAGCAGTCCCGAAAGGGCTGGCTATGGCTACACCTTC.

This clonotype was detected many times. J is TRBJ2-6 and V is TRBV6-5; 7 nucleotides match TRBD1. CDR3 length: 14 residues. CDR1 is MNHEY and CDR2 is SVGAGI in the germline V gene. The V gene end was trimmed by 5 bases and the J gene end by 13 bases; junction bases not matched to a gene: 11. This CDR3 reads CASSQTGIPQVLTF. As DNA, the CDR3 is TGTGCCAGCAGTCAGACAGGGATCCCCCAAGTCCTGACTTTC.

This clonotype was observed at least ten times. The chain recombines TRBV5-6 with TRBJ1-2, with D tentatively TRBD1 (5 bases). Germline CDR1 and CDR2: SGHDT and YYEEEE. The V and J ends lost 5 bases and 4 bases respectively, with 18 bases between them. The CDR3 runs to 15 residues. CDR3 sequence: CASRRVSVGVYGYTF. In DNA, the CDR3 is TGTGCCAGCAGACGGGTTTCGGTGGGGGTCTATGGCTACACCTTC.

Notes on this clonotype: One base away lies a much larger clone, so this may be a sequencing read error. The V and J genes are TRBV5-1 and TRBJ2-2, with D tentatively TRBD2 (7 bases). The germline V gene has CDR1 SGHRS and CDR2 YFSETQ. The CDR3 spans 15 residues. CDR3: CASGITGRDGGGLFF. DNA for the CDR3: TGCGCCAGCGGTATAACAGGGAGAGATGGCGGGGGGCTGTTTTTT.

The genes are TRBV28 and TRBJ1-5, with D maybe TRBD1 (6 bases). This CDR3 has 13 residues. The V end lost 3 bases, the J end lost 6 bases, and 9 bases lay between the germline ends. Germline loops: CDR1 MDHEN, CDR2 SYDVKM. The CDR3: CASSFLGAQPQHF. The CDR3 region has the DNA TGTGCCAGCAGTTTCCTGGGGGCTCAGCCCCAGCATTTT.

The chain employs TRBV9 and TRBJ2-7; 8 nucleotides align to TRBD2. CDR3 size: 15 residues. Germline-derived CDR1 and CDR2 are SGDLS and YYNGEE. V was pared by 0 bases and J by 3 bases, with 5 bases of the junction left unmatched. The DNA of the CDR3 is TGTGCCAGCAGCGTAGCAGCGGGGGCCGACTACGAGCAGTACTTC. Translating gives CASSVAAGADYEQYF.

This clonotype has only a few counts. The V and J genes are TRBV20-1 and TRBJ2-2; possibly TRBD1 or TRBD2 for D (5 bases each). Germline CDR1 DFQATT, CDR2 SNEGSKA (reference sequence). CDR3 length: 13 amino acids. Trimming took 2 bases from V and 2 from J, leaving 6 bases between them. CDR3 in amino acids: CSARRDNTGELFF. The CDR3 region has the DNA TGCAGTGCTAGACGGGACAACACCGGGGAGCTGTTTTTT.

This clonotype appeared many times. This CDR3 is CASSQVGGAPDTQYF. The CDR3 DNA sequence: TGCGCCAGCAGCCAAGTGGGGGGGGCCCCAGATACGCAGTATTTT. The chain links TRBV4-1 to TRBJ2-3; TRBD2 is a possible D gene (7 bases). V dropped 1 base and J dropped 4 bases, with 12 bases sitting between them. Germline V CDR1 and CDR2: MGHRA, YSYEKL. The CDR3 contains 15 residues.

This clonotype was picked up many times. The CDR3 loop is CSAVIVRTYEQYF. CDR3 DNA: TGCAGTGCGGTTATAGTTCGGACCTACGAGCAGTACTTC. The V gene is TRBV20-1, the J gene TRBJ2-7, with D uncertain. The CDR3 totals 13 residues. Per the germline V gene, CDR1 is DFQATT and CDR2 is SNEGSKA (reference sequence). V dropped 6 bases and J dropped 2 bases, with 14 bases sitting between them.

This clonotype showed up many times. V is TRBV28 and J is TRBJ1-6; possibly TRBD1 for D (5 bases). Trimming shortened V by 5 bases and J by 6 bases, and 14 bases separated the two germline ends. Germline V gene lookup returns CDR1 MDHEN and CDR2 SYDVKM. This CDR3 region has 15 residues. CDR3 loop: CASSGAGAFNSPLHF. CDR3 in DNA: TGTGCCAGCAGTGGGGCGGGCGCTTTTAATTCACCCCTCCACTTT. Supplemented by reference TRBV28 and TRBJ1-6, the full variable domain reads DVKVTQSSRYLVKRTGEKVFLECVQDMDHENMFWYRQDPGLGLRLIYFSYDVKMKEKGDIPEGYSVSREKKERFSLILESASTNQTSMYLCASSGAGAFNSPLHFGNGTRLTVT.

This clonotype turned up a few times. The CDR3 reads CASSGTGTGRYEQYF. The CDR3 DNA follows: TGTGCCAGCAGCGGAACCGGGACAGGGAGGTACGAGCAGTACTTC. The chain couples TRBV5-4 to TRBJ2-7; 9 nucleotides line up with TRBD1. V was pared by 4 bases and J by 4 bases, with 9 bases of the junction left unmatched. Germline assignment: CDR1 SGHNT and CDR2 YYREEE (reference sequence). The CDR3 sequence is 15 residues long. Combining the CDR3 with reference TRBV5-4 and TRBJ2-7 gives the whole variable domain ETGVTQSPTHLIKTRGQQVTLRCSSQSGHNTVSWYQQALGQGPQFIFQYYREEENGRGNFPPRFSGLQFPNYSSELNVNALELDDSALYLCASSGTGTGRYEQYFGPGTRLTVT.

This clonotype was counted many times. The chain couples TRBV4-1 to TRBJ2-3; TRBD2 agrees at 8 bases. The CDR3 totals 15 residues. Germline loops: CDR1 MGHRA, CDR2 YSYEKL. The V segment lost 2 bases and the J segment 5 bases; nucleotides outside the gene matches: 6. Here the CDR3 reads CASSQLISGEDTQYF. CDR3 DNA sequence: TGCGCCAGCAGCCAACTGATTAGCGGGGAAGATACGCAGTATTTT.

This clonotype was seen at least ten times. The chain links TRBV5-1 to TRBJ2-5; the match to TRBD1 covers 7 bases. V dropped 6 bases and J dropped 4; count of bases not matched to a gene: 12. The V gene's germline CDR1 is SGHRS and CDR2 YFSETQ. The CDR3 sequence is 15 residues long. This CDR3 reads CASTLGRGPRETQYF. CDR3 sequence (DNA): TGCGCCAGCACCCTGGGAAGGGGGCCTAGAGAGACCCAGTACTTC.

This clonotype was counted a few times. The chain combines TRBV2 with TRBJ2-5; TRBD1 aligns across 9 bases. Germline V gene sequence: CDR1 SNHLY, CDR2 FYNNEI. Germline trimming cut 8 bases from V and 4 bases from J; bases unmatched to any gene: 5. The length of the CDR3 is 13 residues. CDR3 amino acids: CASGDRGAETQYF. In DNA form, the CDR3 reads TGTGCCAGCGGAGACAGGGGGGCAGAGACCCAGTACTTC. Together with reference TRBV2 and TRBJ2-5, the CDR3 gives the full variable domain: EPEVTQTPSHQVTQMGQEVILRCVPISNHLYFYWYRQILGQKVEFLVSFYNNEISEKSEIFDDQFSVERPDGSNFTLKIRSTKLEDSAMYFCASGDRGAETQYFGPGTRLLVL.